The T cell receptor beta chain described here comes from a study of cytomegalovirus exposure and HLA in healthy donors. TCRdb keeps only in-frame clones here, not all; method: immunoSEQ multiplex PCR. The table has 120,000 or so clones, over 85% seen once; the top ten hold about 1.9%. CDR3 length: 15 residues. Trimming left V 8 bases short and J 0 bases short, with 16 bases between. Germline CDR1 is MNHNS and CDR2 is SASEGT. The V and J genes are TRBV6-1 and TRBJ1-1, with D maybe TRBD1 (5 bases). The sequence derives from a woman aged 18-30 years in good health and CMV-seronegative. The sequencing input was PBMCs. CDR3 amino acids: CASYPTRGLNTEAFF. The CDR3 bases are TGTGCCAGCTATCCGACCCGGGGGTTGAACACTGAAGCTTTCTTT.